These T cell receptor beta chains were read from a single sample in a study of CD8 T cells in ankylosing spondylitis. TCRdb reprocessed the 5' RACE reads with MiXCR, giving one entry per CDR3 protein. This sample yields some 30,000 distinct CDR3 sequences, of which about 7.8% are seen a single time; 10% belongs to the top ten. Specimen: blood, either unsorted or a sorted T cell fraction (not recorded which). The receptors come from a male donor with ankylosing spondylitis or in good health (not recorded which). The CDR3 runs from the conserved cysteine through the conserved F or W. D genes are given only for firm matches. Size values are once, few and many counts, or a class for expanded clones, and some rows have none.

D gene: TRBD2
J gene: TRBJ2-7
V gene: TRBV6-1
clone size: many
CDR3 protein: CASRWGGEGDEQYF
CDR3 DNA: TGTGCCAGCAGATGGGGGGGAGAGGGCGACGAGCAGTACTTC

D gene: .
J gene: TRBJ2-1
V gene: TRBV20-1
clone size: .
CDR3 protein: CSARRYDLRRGKNEQFF
CDR3 DNA: TGCAGTGCTAGAAGGTACGATCTACGGAGAGGGAAAAATGAGCAGTTCTTC

D gene: TRBD2
J gene: TRBJ2-1
V gene: TRBV12-3/TRBV12-4
clone size: many
CDR3 protein: CASSFWGGEYNEQFF
CDR3 DNA: TGTGCCAGCAGTTTCTGGGGGGGGGAGTACAATGAGCAGTTCTTC

D gene: .
J gene: TRBJ1-2
V gene: TRBV10-3
clone size: .
CDR3 protein: CAIALADTNYGYTF
CDR3 DNA: TGTGCCATCGCTCTCGCAGACACTAACTATGGCTACACCTTC

D gene: .
J gene: TRBJ1-1
V gene: TRBV29-1
clone size: .
CDR3 protein: CSVFMPLNTEAFF
CDR3 DNA: TGCAGCGTATTTATGCCCCTGAACACTGAAGCTTTCTTT

D gene: TRBD1
J gene: TRBJ2-3
V gene: TRBV7-9
clone size: .
CDR3 protein: CASSLVQGAWTDTQYF
CDR3 DNA: TGTGCCAGCAGCTTAGTGCAGGGGGCTTGGACAGATACGCAGTATTTT

D gene: .
J gene: TRBJ2-5
V gene: TRBV21-1
clone size: many
CDR3 protein: CASSKKRRETAETQYF
CDR3 DNA: TGTGCCAGCAGCAAAAAGCGTAGGGAGACGGCGGAGACCCAGTACTTC

D gene: .
J gene: TRBJ2-7
V gene: TRBV12-3/TRBV12-4
clone size: few
CDR3 protein: CASTKELGEQYF
CDR3 DNA: TGTGCCAGCACTAAGGAACTGGGCGAGCAGTACTTC

D gene: .
J gene: TRBJ2-7
V gene: TRBV3-1
clone size: many
CDR3 protein: CASSQGPYEQYF
CDR3 DNA: TGTGCCAGCAGCCAAGGTCCGTACGAGCAGTACTTC

D gene: TRBD2
J gene: TRBJ2-1
V gene: TRBV5-4
clone size: many
CDR3 protein: CASSLGLAGGRGNEQFF
CDR3 DNA: TGTGCCAGCAGCTTGGGACTAGCGGGAGGGAGGGGCAATGAGCAGTTCTTC

D gene: .
J gene: TRBJ2-1
V gene: TRBV20-1
clone size: many
CDR3 protein: CSACLLGREVNEQFF
CDR3 DNA: TGCAGTGCTTGCCTTCTTGGGCGGGAAGTCAATGAGCAGTTCTTC

D gene: .
J gene: TRBJ2-7
V gene: TRBV9
clone size: many
CDR3 protein: CASSGARTYNYEQYF
CDR3 DNA: TGTGCCAGCAGCGGGGCTCGGACTTACAATTACGAGCAGTACTTC

D gene: .
J gene: TRBJ2-7
V gene: TRBV27
clone size: many
CDR3 protein: CASSLADSYEQYF
CDR3 DNA: TGTGCCAGCAGTCTGGCTGACTCCTACGAGCAGTACTTC